These 26 T cell receptor beta chains were sequenced from one sample in a study of CD8+CD57+ T cells in acquired aplastic anemia. Genomic DNA provided the template from which TCR beta VDJ and CDR3 profiles were obtained. TCRdb processed the reads anew with MiXCR; each CDR3 protein has one entry. Of 120,000 or so distinct CDR3 sequences listed, 55% to 70% were seen once; the top ten hold 29%. The sequenced patients had an expansion of CD8+CD57+ cells seen by flow cytometry. Sequencing was done on a sample of sorted CD4+, CD8+, or CD8+CD57+ T cells (not recorded which) from PBMCs. All receptors derive from a human donor with aplastic anemia.

This clonotype was seen ten or more times. This chain links TRBV29-1 with TRBJ2-4, with TRBD2 identical over 15 bases. Trimming at V came to 2 bases and at J to 7 bases, leaving 6 bases not matched to a gene. The CDR3 is made up of 16 amino acids. Germline CDR1 and CDR2: SQVTM and ANQGSEA. The CDR3 DNA follows: TGCAGCGTTGAACAGGGACTAGCGGGGGGACGGAACATTCAGTACTTC. This translates into CSVEQGLAGGRNIQYF. The entire variable domain, with the rest obtained from reference TRBV29-1 and TRBJ2-4, is as follows: SAVISQKPSRDICQRGTSLTIQCQVDSQVTMMFWYRQQPGQSLTLIATANQGSEATYESGFVIDKFPISRPNLTFSTLTVSNMSPEDSSIYLCSVEQGLAGGRNIQYFGAGTRLSVL.

This clonotype has ten or more counts. The V and J genes are TRBV4-2 and TRBJ1-2; a weak D match, TRBD1 (5 bases). The CDR3 is 15 residues long. The V gene's germline CDR1 is LGHNA and CDR2 YNFKEQ. Trimming shortened V by 3 bases and J by 7 bases, and 18 bases separated the two germline ends. CDR3 nucleotide sequence: TGTGCCAGCAGCCAGGATTTGGGGGATGTCGGTGGCTACACCTTC. Protein: CASSQDLGDVGGYTF.

The rearrangement joins TRBV29-1 to TRBJ2-3; possible D gene TRBD1, 5 bases. V was shortened by 7 bases and J by 2 bases, with 16 bases between the two germline ends. The CDR3 is 14 residues long. The V gene's germline CDR1 is SQVTM and CDR2 ANQGSEA. CDR3 sequence reads: CSARQGPATDTQYF. The CDR3 DNA sequence: TGCAGCGCCCGCCAGGGCCCTGCCACAGATACGCAGTATTTT.

This clonotype was picked up many times. The chain has TRBV20-1 and TRBJ2-2; 9 nucleotides align to TRBD1. The germline V gene has CDR1 DFQATT and CDR2 SNEGSKA (reference sequence). Unmatched junction bases numbered 5, after V lost 3 bases and J lost 3 bases. CDR3 length: 15 residues. DNA for the CDR3: TGCAGTGCTAGGGTTACAGGGGGCTACACCGGGGAGCTGTTTTTT. Amino acids: CSARVTGGYTGELFF.

The V and J genes are TRBV2 and TRBJ1-4; D not certain. CDR1 is SNHLY, CDR2 FYNNEI, per germline. The CDR3 is made up of 13 amino acids. Trimming left V 8 bases short and J 5 bases short, with 12 bases between. CDR3 in amino acids: CASAWQDNEKLFF. The CDR3 nucleotides read TGTGCCAGCGCATGGCAGGACAATGAAAAACTGTTTTTT.

The CDR3 here is CAISESRPQPQHF. CDR3 nucleotides: TGTGCCATCAGTGAGTCGCGTCCTCAGCCCCAGCATTTT. The rearrangement links TRBV10-3 to TRBJ1-5; D is uncertain. Trimming cost V 0 bases and J 6 bases, with 6 bases left between them. From germline, CDR1 is ENHRY and CDR2 SYGVKD. The CDR3 runs to 13 residues.

This chain uses TRBV20-1 with TRBJ1-2; the D is unclear. Germline CDR1 DFQATT, CDR2 SNEGSKA (reference sequence). The V and J ends lost 5 bases and 7 bases respectively, with 11 bases between them. This CDR3 is 11 amino acids long. The DNA for the CDR3 is TGCAGTGCTGGTGACTGGGTTGGCTACACCTTC. Encoded protein: CSAGDWVGYTF.

In this sample, this clonotype turned up a few times. The rearrangement links TRBV10-2 to TRBJ2-7, with 7 bases matching TRBD1. The CDR3 loop spans 13 amino acids. Germline V gives CDR1 WSHSY, CDR2 SAAADI. The trim removed 6 bases at V and 3 bases at J, leaving 5 bases unmatched. As DNA, the CDR3 is TGCGCCAGCAGATCGGGACAGAACTACGAGCAGTACTTC. Residues: CASRSGQNYEQYF.

Only one count was recorded for this clonotype. Its ends do not fully match the called genes, so a read error is possible. The CDR3 loop is CANSSREQYF. The CDR3 region has the DNA TGTGCCAACAGTTCAAGGGAGCAGTACTTC. The gene calls are TRBV28 and TRBJ2-7; D unresolved. The CDR3 consists of 10 residues. Germline V gives CDR1 MDHEN, CDR2 SYDVKM.

The rearrangement links TRBV20-1 to TRBJ1-3; 11 positions agree with TRBD1. Germline CDR1 DFQATT, CDR2 SNEGSKA (reference sequence). The CDR3 has 14 residues. Unmatched junction bases numbered 4, after V lost 2 bases and J lost 7 bases. CDR3 amino acids: CSARTGQGGNTIYF. The CDR3 region has the DNA TGCAGTGCTAGAACGGGACAGGGGGGTAACACCATATATTTT.

The chain carries TRBV2 and TRBJ2-3; 10 bases agree with TRBD1. This CDR3 region has 13 residues. Germline-derived CDR1 and CDR2 are SNHLY and FYNNEI. After removal of 4 bases from V and 5 bases from J, the junction contained 0 bases not matched to a gene. The CDR3 spells CASSGTGGDTQYF. In nucleotides, the CDR3 is TGTGCCAGCAGTGGGACAGGGGGAGATACGCAGTATTTT.

The chain combines TRBV2 with TRBJ2-6; D might be TRBD2 (5 bases). The CDR3 extends over 14 amino acids. Per germline, CDR1 SNHLY and CDR2 FYNNEI. The V end was cut by 2 bases, the J end by 4 bases, with 6 bases between. CDR3 DNA: TGTGCCAGCAGTGAATCTAGCGGGGCCAACGTCCTGACTTTC. As protein: CASSESSGANVLTF.

Only one count was recorded for this clonotype. The rearrangement joins TRBV19 to TRBJ1-1, with D unclear. V was pared by 4 bases and J by 7 bases, with 13 bases between. This CDR3 region has 13 residues. In germline, CDR1 is LNHDA, CDR2 SQIVND (reference sequence). The CDR3, as DNA: TGTGCCAGTAGTACCCCGACTGGACGTGAAGCTTTCTTT. The encoded protein is CASSTPTGREAFF. The full variable domain, completed using reference TRBV19 and TRBJ1-1, is DGGITQSPKYLFRKEGQNVTLSCEQNLNHDAMYWYRQDPGQGLRLIYYSQIVNDFQKGDIAEGYSVSREKKESFPLTVTSAQKNPTAFYLCASSTPTGREAFFGQGTRLTVV.

The chain recombines TRBV19 with TRBJ2-1; D is possibly TRBD2 (5 bases). The CDR3 loop spans 15 amino acids. V was clipped by 6 bases and J by 0 bases, with 12 bases between them. The germline V gene has CDR1 LNHDA and CDR2 SQIVND (reference sequence). CDR3 sequence (DNA): TGTGCCAGTAGCTCAACTAGTAGCTCCTACAATGAGCAGTTCTTC. Translation: CASSSTSSSYNEQFF.

Only one count was recorded for this clonotype. The J gene is TRBJ2-2, the V gene TRBV24-1, with D possibly matching TRBD1 (6 bases). The CDR3 covers 15 residues. Trimming left V 3 bases short and J 7 bases short, with 14 bases between. Germline lookup yields CDR1 KGHDR and CDR2 SFDVKD. In DNA, the CDR3 is TGTGCCACCAGTGATAAACAGGACAGTAACGGGGAGCTGTTTTTT. This translates into CATSDKQDSNGELFF.

The chain is built from TRBV2 and TRBJ2-2; TRBD1 matches 7 bases. The CDR3 consists of 18 residues. V dropped 3 bases and J dropped 3; count of bases not matched to a gene: 13. Germline lookup yields CDR1 SNHLY and CDR2 FYNNEI. In DNA, the CDR3 is TGTGCCAGCAGTGAGGGGCGCCTCAGGGGGTCCCACACCGGGGAGCTGTTTTTT. Translation gives CASSEGRLRGSHTGELFF.

This clonotype has a count of ten or more. V and J are TRBV12-3 or TRBV12-4 and TRBJ1-1; TRBD1 is a possible D gene (5 bases). The CDR3 runs to 13 residues. V gave up 3 bases and J gave up 6 bases, with 11 bases separating them. The CDR3: CASSFDSSAEAFF. The CDR3, as DNA: TGTGCCAGCAGTTTTGACAGTTCGGCTGAAGCTTTCTTT.

Ten or more counts support this clonotype. The chain is built from TRBV24-1 and TRBJ2-1; D may match TRBD1 or TRBD2 (6 bases each). The CDR3 is 14 amino acids. The ends were cut back, 3 bases at V and 10 bases at J, with 15 bases in the middle. Germline CDR1 and CDR2: KGHDR and SFDVKD. The CDR3 here is CATSDLTRGAEQFF. The CDR3 region has the DNA TGTGCCACCAGTGATCTGACTAGGGGGGCCGAGCAGTTCTTC.

This rearrangement joins TRBV10-3 to TRBJ2-1, with 7 nucleotides matching TRBD1. The CDR3 is 13 residues long. The junction had 9 bases not matched to a gene; V was cut back by 8 bases and J by 8 bases. The germline CDR1 and CDR2 sequences are ENHRY and SYGVKD. The CDR3 here is CAIRQGGQDEQFF. CDR3 nucleotides: TGTGCCATCCGTCAAGGGGGCCAGGATGAGCAGTTCTTC.

The chain joins TRBV20-1 to TRBJ2-2; no clear D. Per germline, CDR1 DFQATT and CDR2 SNEGSKA (reference sequence). Trimming left V 8 bases short and J 5 bases short, with 3 bases between. This CDR3 spans 9 amino acids. This CDR3 is CSFTGELFF. For the CDR3, the DNA is TGCAGTTTTACCGGGGAGCTGTTTTTT.

This clonotype was observed many times. The V call is TRBV4-2, the J call TRBJ2-7; D is possibly TRBD2 (5 bases). The V and J ends lost 0 bases and 2 bases respectively, with 11 bases between them. Germline lookup yields CDR1 LGHNA and CDR2 YNFKEQ. The CDR3 contains 15 residues. The CDR3: CASSQEGERTYEQYF. In nucleotides, the CDR3 is TGTGCCAGCAGCCAAGAGGGAGAGAGAACCTACGAGCAGTACTTC.

The gene calls are TRBV7-3 and TRBJ1-2; D is unresolved. Trimming left V 5 bases short and J 4 bases short, with 14 bases between. CDR3 length: 14 residues. Germline CDR1 and CDR2: SGHTA and FQGTGA. CDR3 sequence reads: CASSVAEGGYGYTF. Written as DNA, the CDR3 is TGTGCCAGCAGCGTAGCAGAGGGTGGCTATGGCTACACCTTC.

The V and J genes are TRBV15 and TRBJ1-6; D is ambiguous. Germline assignment: CDR1 LNHNV and CDR2 YYDKDF (reference sequence). The CDR3 has 11 residues. Trimming shortened V by 8 bases and J by 7 bases, and 6 bases separated the two germline ends. The CDR3 DNA follows: TGTGCCACCGGCCAAAATTCACCCCTCCACTTT. Protein product: CATGQNSPLHF.

At least ten counts were recorded for this clonotype. The chain combines TRBV2 with TRBJ2-6, with D possibly TRBD1 on 5 matching bases. Germline assignment: CDR1 SNHLY and CDR2 FYNNEI. This CDR3 has 16 residues. Trimming stripped 3 bases from V and 4 bases from J, with 13 bases between. The CDR3, as DNA: TGTGCCAGCAGTGAGGTTGACAGCTCCGGGGCCAACGTCCTGACTTTC. Its protein product is CASSEVDSSGANVLTF. Supplemented by reference TRBV2 and TRBJ2-6, the full variable domain reads EPEVTQTPSHQVTQMGQEVILRCVPISNHLYFYWYRQILGQKVEFLVSFYNNEISEKSEIFDDQFSVERPDGSNFTLKIRSTKLEDSAMYFCASSEVDSSGANVLTFGAGSRLTVL.

The CDR3 loop reads CASSLKGAQQSPLHF. The CDR3 DNA reads TGTGCCAGCAGCTTGAAGGGGGCGCAACAATCACCCCTCCACTTT. The chain carries TRBV7-8 and TRBJ1-6; TRBD1 aligns across 7 bases. This CDR3 has 15 amino acids. After removal of 3 bases from V and 10 bases from J, the junction contained 9 bases not matched to a gene. Germline CDR1 reads SGHVS; CDR2 reads FQNEAQ. Using reference TRBV7-8 and TRBJ1-6 for the parts outside the CDR3, the full variable domain is GAGVSQSPRYKVAKRGQDVALRCDPISGHVSLFWYQQALGQGPEFLTYFQNEAQLDKSGLPSDRFFAERPEGSVSTLKIQRTQQEDSAVYLCASSLKGAQQSPLHFGNGTRLTVT.

This clonotype was observed a few times. The CDR3 DNA sequence: TGCAGCGTCATGTTCCCAGGGACTAGCGAAGGAAACACCATATATTTT. Its translation: CSVMFPGTSEGNTIYF. The genes are TRBV29-1 and TRBJ1-3; possibly TRBD1 for D (5 bases). The CDR3 has 16 residues. Germline loops: CDR1 SQVTM, CDR2 ANQGSEA. V lost 6 bases to trimming and J lost 4 bases, with 22 bases between them.